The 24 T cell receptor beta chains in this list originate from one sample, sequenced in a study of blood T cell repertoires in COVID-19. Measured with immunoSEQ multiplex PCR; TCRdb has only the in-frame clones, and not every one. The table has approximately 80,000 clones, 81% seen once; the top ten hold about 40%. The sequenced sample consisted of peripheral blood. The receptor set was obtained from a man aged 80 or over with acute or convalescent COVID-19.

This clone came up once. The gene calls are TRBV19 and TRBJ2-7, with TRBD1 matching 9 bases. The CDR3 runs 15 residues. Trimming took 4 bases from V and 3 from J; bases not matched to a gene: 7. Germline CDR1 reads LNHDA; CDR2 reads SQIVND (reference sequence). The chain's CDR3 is CASSTTGTGNYEQYF. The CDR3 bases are TGTGCCAGTAGTACTACCGGGACAGGGAACTACGAGCAGTACTTC. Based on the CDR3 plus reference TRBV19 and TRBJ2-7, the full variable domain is DGGITQSPKYLFRKEGQNVTLSCEQNLNHDAMYWYRQDPGQGLRLIYYSQIVNDFQKGDIAEGYSVSREKKESFPLTVTSAQKNPTAFYLCASSTTGTGNYEQYFGPGTRLTVT.

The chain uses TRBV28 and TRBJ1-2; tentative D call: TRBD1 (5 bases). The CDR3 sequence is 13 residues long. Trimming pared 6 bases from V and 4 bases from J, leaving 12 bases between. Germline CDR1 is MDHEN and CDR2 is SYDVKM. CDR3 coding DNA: TGTGCCAGCAGCCTCCAGGACACCTATGGCTACACCTTC. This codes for CASSLQDTYGYTF.

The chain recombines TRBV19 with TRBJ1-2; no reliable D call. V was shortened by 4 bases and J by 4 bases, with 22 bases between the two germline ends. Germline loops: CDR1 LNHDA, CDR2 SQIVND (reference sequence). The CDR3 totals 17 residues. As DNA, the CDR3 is TGTGCCAGTAGTACTACACCCGGGAGGTTGCAGACCTATGGCTACACCTTC. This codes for CASSTTPGRLQTYGYTF.

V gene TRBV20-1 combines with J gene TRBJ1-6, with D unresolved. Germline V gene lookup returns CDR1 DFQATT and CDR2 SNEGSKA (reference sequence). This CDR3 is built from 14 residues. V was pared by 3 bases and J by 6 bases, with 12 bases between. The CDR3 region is CSASEARTNSPLHF. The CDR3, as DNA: TGCAGTGCTAGTGAGGCAAGAACTAATTCACCCCTCCACTTT.

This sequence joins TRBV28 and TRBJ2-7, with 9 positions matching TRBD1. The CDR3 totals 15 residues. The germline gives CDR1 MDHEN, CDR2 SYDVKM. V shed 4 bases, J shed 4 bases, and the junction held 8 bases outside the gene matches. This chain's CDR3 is CASSSRGQGKYEQYF. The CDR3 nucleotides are TGTGCCAGCAGTTCTAGGGGACAGGGTAAATACGAGCAGTACTTC.

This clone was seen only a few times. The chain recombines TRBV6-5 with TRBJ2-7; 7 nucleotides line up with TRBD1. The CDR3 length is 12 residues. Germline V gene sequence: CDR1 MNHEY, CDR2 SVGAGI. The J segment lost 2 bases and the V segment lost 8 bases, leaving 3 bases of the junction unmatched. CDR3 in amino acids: CASRQGTYEQYF. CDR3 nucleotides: TGTGCCAGCCGACAGGGCACCTACGAGCAGTACTTC.

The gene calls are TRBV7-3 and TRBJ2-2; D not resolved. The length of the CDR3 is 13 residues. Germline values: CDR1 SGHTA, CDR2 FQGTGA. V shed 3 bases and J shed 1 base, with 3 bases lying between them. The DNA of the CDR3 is TGTGCCAGCAGCTTGCGGAACACCGGGGAGCTGTTTTTT. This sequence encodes CASSLRNTGELFF.

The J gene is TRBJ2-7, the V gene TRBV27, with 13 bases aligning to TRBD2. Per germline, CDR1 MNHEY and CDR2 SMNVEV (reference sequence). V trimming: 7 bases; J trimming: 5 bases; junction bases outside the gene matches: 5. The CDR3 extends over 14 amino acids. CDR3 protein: CASKLAGGLDEQYF. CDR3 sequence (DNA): TGTGCCAGCAAACTAGCGGGAGGGCTGGACGAGCAGTACTTC.

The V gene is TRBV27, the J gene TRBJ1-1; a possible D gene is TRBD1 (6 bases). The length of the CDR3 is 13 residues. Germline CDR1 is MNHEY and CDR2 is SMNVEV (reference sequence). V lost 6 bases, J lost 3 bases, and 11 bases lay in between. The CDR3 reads CASRQQGYTEAFF. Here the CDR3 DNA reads TGTGCCAGCAGGCAACAGGGCTACACTGAAGCTTTCTTT.

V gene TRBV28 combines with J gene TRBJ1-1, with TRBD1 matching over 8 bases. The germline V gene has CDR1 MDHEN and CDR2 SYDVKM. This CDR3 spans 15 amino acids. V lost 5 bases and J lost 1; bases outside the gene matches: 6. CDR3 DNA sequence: TGTGCCAGCAGTAGGCCCGGGACAGGGAACACTGAAGCTTTCTTT. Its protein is CASSRPGTGNTEAFF.

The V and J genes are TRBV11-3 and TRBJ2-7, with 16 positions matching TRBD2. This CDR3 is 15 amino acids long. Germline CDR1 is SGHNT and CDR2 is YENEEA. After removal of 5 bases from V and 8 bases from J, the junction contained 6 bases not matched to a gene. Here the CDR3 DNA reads TGTGCCAGCAGCCCGGGACTAGCGGGAGGGTCCAAGCAGTACTTC. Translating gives CASSPGLAGGSKQYF.

The CDR3 nucleotides read TGTGCCAGCAGCCAAGGACAGATACTCAATTCACCCCTCCACTTT. It yields the protein CASSQGQILNSPLHF. The gene calls are TRBV3-1 (or the pseudogene TRBV3-2) and TRBJ1-6; D is perhaps TRBD1 (5 bases). The CDR3 loop spans 15 amino acids. Trimming took off 1 base at V and 7 bases at J, with 11 bases between the two ends. Germline V gives CDR1 LGHDT, CDR2 YNNKEL (reference sequence).

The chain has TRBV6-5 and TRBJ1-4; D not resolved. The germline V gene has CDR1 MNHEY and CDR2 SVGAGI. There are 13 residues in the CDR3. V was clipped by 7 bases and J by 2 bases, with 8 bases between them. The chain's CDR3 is CASKRVTNEKLFF. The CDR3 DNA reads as TGTGCCAGCAAACGGGTTACTAATGAAAAACTGTTTTTT.

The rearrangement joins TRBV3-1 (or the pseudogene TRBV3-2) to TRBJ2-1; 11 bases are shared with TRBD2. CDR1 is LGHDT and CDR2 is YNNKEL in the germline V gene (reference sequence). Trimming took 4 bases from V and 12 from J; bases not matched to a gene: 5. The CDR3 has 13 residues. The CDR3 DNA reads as TGTGCCAGCAGCCGAACGACTAGCGGGATGCAGTTCTTC. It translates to CASSRTTSGMQFF.

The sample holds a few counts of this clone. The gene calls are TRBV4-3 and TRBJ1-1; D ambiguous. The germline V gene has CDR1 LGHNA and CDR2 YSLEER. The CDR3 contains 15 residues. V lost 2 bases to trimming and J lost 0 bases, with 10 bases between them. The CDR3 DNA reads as TGCGCCAGCAGCCAAAACCGGTTGATGAACACTGAAGCTTTCTTT. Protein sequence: CASSQNRLMNTEAFF.

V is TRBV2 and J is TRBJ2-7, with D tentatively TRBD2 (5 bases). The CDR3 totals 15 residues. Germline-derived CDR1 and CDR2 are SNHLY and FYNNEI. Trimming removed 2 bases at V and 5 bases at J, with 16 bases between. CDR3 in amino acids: CASSENQRALDEQYF. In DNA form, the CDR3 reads TGTGCCAGCAGTGAAAACCAGAGGGCCCTAGACGAGCAGTACTTC.

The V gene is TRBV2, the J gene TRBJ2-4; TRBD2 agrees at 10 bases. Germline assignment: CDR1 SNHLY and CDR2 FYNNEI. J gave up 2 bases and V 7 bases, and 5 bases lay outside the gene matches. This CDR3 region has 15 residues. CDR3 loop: CASTPSGSTKNIQYF. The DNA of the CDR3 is TGTGCCAGCACCCCTAGCGGGAGTACCAAAAACATTCAGTACTTC.

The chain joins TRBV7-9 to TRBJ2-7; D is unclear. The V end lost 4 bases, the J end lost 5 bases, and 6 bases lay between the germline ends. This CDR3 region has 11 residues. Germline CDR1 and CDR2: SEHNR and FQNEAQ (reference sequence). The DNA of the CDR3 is TGTGCCAGCAGCTACTTAGACGAGCAGTACTTC. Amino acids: CASSYLDEQYF. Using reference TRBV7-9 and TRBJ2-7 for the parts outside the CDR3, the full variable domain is DTGVSQNPRHKITKRGQNVTFRCDPISEHNRLYWYRQTLGQGPEFLTYFQNEAQLEKSRLLSDRFSAERPKGSFSTLEIQRTEQGDSAMYLCASSYLDEQYFGPGTRLTVT.

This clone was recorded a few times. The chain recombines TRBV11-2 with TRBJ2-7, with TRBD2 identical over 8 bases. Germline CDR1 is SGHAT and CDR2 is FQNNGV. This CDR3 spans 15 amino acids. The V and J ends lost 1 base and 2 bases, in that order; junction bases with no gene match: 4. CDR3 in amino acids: CASSLVGTSPYEQYF. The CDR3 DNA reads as TGTGCCAGCAGCTTAGTAGGGACTAGTCCCTACGAGCAGTACTTC.

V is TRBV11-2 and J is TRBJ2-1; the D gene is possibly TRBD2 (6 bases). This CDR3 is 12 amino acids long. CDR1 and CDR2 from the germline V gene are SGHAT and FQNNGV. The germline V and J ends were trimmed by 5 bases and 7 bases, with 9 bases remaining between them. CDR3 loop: CASSGRGNEQFF. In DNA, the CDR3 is TGTGCCAGCAGCGGACGGGGGAATGAGCAGTTCTTC.

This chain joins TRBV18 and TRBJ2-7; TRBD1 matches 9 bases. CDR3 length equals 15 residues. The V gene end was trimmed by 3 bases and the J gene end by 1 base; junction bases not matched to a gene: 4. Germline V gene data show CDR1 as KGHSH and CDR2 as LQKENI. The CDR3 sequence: CASSPRQGGSYEQYF. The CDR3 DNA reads TGTGCCAGCTCACCTAGACAGGGGGGGTCCTACGAGCAGTACTTC.

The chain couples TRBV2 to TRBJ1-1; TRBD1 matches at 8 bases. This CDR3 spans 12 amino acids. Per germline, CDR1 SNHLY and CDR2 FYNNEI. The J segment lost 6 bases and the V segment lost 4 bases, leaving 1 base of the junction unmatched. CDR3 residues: CASSGQGPEAFF. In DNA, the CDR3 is TGTGCCAGCAGTGGACAGGGGCCTGAAGCTTTCTTT.

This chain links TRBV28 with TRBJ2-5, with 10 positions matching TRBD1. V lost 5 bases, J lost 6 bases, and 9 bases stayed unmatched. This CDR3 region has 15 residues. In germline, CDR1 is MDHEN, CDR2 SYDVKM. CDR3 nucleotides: TGTGCCAGCAGTATAGGGACAGGGGTTAAAAAGACCCAGTACTTC. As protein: CASSIGTGVKKTQYF.

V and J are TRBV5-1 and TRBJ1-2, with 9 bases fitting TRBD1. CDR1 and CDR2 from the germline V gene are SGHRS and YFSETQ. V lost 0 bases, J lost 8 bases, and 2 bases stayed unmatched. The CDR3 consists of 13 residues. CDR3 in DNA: TGCGCCAGCAGCTTGGGACAGGGGGTCGGCTACACCTTC. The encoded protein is CASSLGQGVGYTF.